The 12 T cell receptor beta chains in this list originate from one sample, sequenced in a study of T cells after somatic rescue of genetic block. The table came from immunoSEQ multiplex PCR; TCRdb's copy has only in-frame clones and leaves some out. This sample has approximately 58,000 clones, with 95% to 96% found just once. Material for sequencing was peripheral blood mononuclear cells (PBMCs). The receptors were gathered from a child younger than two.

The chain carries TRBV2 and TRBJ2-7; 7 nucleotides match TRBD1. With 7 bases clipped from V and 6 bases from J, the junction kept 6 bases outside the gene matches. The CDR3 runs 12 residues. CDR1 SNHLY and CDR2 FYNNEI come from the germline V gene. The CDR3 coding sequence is TGTGCCAGCACCACACAGGGGTTCGAGCAGTACTTC. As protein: CASTTQGFEQYF. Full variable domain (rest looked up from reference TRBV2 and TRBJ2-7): EPEVTQTPSHQVTQMGQEVILRCVPISNHLYFYWYRQILGQKVEFLVSFYNNEISEKSEIFDDQFSVERPDGSNFTLKIRSTKLEDSAMYFCASTTQGFEQYFGPGTRLTVT.

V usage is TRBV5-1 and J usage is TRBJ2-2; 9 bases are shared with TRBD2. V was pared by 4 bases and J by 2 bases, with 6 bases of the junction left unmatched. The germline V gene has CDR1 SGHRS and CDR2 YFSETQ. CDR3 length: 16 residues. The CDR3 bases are TGCGCCAGCAGCGCGGCGACTAGCGGCAACACCGGGGAGCTGTTTTTT. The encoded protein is CASSAATSGNTGELFF.

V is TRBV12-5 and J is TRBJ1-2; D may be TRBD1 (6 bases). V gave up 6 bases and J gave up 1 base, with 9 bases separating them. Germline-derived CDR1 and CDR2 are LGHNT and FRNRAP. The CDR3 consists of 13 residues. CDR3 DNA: TGTGCTAGTGGCTCGGGACATAACTATGGCTACACCTTC. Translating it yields CASGSGHNYGYTF.

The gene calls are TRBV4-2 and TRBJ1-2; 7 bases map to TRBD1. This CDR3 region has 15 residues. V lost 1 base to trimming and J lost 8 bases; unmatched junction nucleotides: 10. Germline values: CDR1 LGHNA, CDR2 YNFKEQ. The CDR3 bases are TGTGCCAGCAGCCAAGTTCCCCACAGGGGTGAGGGCTACACCTTC. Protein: CASSQVPHRGEGYTF.

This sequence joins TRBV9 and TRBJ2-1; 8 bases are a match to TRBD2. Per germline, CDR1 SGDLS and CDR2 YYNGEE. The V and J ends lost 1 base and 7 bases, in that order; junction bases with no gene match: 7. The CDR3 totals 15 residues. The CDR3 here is CASSVFPKRENEQFF. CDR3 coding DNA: TGTGCCAGCAGCGTATTCCCCAAGCGGGAGAATGAGCAGTTCTTC.

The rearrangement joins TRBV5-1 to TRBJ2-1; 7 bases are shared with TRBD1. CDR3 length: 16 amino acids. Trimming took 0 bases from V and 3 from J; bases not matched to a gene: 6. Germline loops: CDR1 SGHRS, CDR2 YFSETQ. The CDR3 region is CASSLGQAGGYNEQFF. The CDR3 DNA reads TGCGCCAGCAGCTTGGGACAAGCAGGGGGCTACAATGAGCAGTTCTTC.

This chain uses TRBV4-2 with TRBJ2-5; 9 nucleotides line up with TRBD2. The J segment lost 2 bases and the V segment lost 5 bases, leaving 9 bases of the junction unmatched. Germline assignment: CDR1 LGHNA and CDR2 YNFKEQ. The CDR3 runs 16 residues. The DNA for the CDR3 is TGTGCCAGCAGCGCCCCACTAGCGGGCCTACAAGAGACCCAGTACTTC. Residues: CASSAPLAGLQETQYF.

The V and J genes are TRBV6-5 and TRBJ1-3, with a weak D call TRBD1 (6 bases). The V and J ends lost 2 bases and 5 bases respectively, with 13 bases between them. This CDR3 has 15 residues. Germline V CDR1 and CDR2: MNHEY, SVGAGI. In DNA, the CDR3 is TGTGCCAGCAGTTACCCCCAGGGGACCCGAAACACCATATATTTT. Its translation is CASSYPQGTRNTIYF.

Here the CDR3 DNA reads TGTGCCAGCTCACCATTACAGGCGTACCAAGAGACCCAGTACTTC. Translated, it gives CASSPLQAYQETQYF. The chain links TRBV18 to TRBJ2-5; weak D call: TRBD1 (5 bases). This CDR3 is 15 amino acids long. Germline V gene sequence: CDR1 KGHSH, CDR2 LQKENI. Deletions cut 2 bases from V and 0 bases from J, with 10 bases between. The full variable domain, completed using reference TRBV18 and TRBJ2-5, is NAGVMQNPRHLVRRRGQEARLRCSPMKGHSHVYWYRQLPEEGLKFMVYLQKENIIDESGMPKERFSAEFPKEGPSILRIQQVVRGDSAAYFCASSPLQAYQETQYFGPGTRLLVL.

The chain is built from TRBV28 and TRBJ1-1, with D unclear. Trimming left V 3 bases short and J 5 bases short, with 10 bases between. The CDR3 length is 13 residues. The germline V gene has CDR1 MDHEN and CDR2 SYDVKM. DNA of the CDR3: TGTGCCAGCAGTTTTGATGGGGTGACTGAAGCTTTCTTT. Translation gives CASSFDGVTEAFF.

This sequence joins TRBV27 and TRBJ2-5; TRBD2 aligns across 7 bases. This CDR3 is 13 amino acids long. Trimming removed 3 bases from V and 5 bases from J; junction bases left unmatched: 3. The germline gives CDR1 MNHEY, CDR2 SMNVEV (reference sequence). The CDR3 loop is CASSLFGRETQYF. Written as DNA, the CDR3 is TGTGCCAGCAGTTTGTTCGGGAGGGAGACCCAGTACTTC.

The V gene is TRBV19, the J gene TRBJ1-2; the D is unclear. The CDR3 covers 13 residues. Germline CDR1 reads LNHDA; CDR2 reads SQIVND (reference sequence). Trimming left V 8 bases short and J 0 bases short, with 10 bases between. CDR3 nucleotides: TGTGCCAGTTCGAGGCCTCCTAACTATGGCTACACCTTC. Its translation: CASSRPPNYGYTF.